This T cell receptor (beta chain) was identified during a study of T cell repertoires in cytomegalovirus infection. Whole-study context: It can be stated that public TCR beta signatures indicated CMV infection as well as a matching HLA type.

TCRdb re-called the reads through MiXCR, storing one row per CDR3 protein. The sample comprises over 300,000 distinct CDR3 sequences, about 17% of which are singletons, and 12% rests with the top ten. Study-wide results and limits: Clonotypes of TCR beta that were HLA-C-restricted and CMV-specific dominated the ex vivo response. Summed public TCR beta family frequency identified CMV carriers bearing the relevant HLA.

A note on this clonotype: Antigen: not known.

Sample: PBMCs. The TCR comes from a human donor in good health (CMV status not recorded). Some clones in this sample may be carry-over from other donors' samples.

CDR3 nucleotides: TGCGCCAGCAATAACCCCGACAGCTCCTATAATTCACCCCTCCACTTT. Its protein is CASNNPDSSYNSPLHF. This chain uses TRBV4-1 with TRBJ1-6, with D possibly matching TRBD1 (5 bases). CDR1 MGHRA and CDR2 YSYEKL come from the germline V gene. This CDR3 region has 16 residues. V shed 7 bases and J shed 0 bases, with 13 bases lying between them.